The sequence of this T cell receptor (beta chain) was determined in a study of T cell responses to AZD1222 COVID-19 vaccine. As for the study in general: Second-dose intervals near 4 or 12 weeks were combined. Findings and limits, study-wide: Spike-specific TCR breadth and depth both grew after two AZD1222 doses. Possibly, clonal diversity was underestimated; donors were largely white British and included more females. Repertoire sampling happened only post peak T cell response.

On this clone itself: Its antigen is not identified.

Germline loops: CDR1 MNHEY, CDR2 SVGAGI. Trimming left V 6 bases short and J 8 bases short, with 14 bases between. This CDR3 has 13 residues. Assay: immunoSEQ multiplex PCR; the TCRdb copy retains only in-frame clones and omits some. Here the sample spans more than 100,000 clones, 90% to 95% being singletons. The clonotype originates from an adult in good health. The chain links TRBV6-5 to TRBJ1-5; tentative D call: TRBD1 (5 bases). The specimen comprised peripheral blood, sampled on day 0 of AZD1222 vaccination. The CDR3 bases are TGTGCCAGCAGGAGCGGTGGGGGAGAGCCCCAGCATTTT. Translating gives CASRSGGGEPQHF.